The 27 T cell receptor beta chains given below trace back to one sample, sequenced in a study of T cells in Graves' hyperthyroidism and ophthalmopathy. The investigators amplified TCR beta CDR3 regions from RNA transcripts. HTBI primers were used for first-round RT-PCR of the TCR CDR3. One entry per CDR3 protein results from TCRdb running MiXCR on the multiplex PCR reads. The sample contains some 270,000 distinct CDR3 sequences, 10% to 15% of which appear only once. Sequences were obtained from blood. Receptors were obtained from a woman in her 30s with Graves' hyperthyroidism that later progressed to Graves' ophthalmopathy.

In this sample, this clonotype turned up many times. The genes are TRBV4-1 and TRBJ2-7; weak D call: TRBD1 (6 bases). Per germline, CDR1 MGHRA and CDR2 YSYEKL. This CDR3 has 14 amino acids. Trimming cost V 0 bases and J 6 bases, with 12 bases left between them. CDR3 sequence reads: CASSQEGPGVEQYF. In DNA form, the CDR3 reads TGCGCCAGCAGCCAAGAAGGGCCAGGGGTCGAGCAGTACTTC.

This clonotype was counted a few times. The chain couples TRBV12-5 to TRBJ2-1; 11 bases are a match to TRBD1. CDR1 LGHNT and CDR2 FRNRAP come from the germline V gene. V shed 5 bases, J shed 5 bases, and the junction held 8 bases outside the gene matches. This CDR3 region has 16 residues. The CDR3 region is CASGRSGTGGNNEQFF. CDR3 nucleotide sequence: TGTGCTAGTGGTCGGTCCGGGACAGGGGGAAACAATGAGCAGTTCTTC.

This clonotype was recorded many times. The chain joins TRBV20-1 to TRBJ2-3; the match to TRBD2 covers 8 bases. V lost 3 bases, J lost 1 base, and 6 bases stayed unmatched. The germline V gene encodes CDR1 DFQATT and CDR2 SNEGSKA (reference sequence). The CDR3 contains 15 residues. CDR3 DNA sequence: TGCAGTGCTAGGGCCCCACTAGCGGGCACAGATACGCAGTATTTT. Residues: CSARAPLAGTDTQYF.

The chain links TRBV30 to TRBJ1-6; D is unresolved. Trimming shortened V by 2 bases and J by 7 bases, and 12 bases separated the two germline ends. The germline V gene has CDR1 GTSNPN and CDR2 SVGIG (reference sequence). This CDR3 comprises 14 residues. The CDR3 is CAWSPGVGNSPLHF. The CDR3 DNA reads TGTGCCTGGAGTCCAGGAGTCGGCAATTCACCCCTCCACTTT.

This clonotype was counted many times. This chain links TRBV20-1 with TRBJ2-1; D may be TRBD1 or TRBD2 (6 bases each). Trimming removed 5 bases at V and 4 bases at J, with 12 bases between. The CDR3 extends over 13 amino acids. Per the germline V gene, CDR1 is DFQATT and CDR2 is SNEGSKA (reference sequence). The CDR3 loop is CSAERRGYNEQFF. CDR3 sequence (DNA): TGCAGTGCTGAGCGGAGGGGGTACAATGAGCAGTTCTTC.

In this sample, this clonotype turned up many times. The rearrangement joins TRBV27 to TRBJ2-1, with D perhaps assigned TRBD1 or TRBD2 (5 bases each). The CDR3 is made up of 16 amino acids. CDR1 and CDR2 from the germline V gene are MNHEY and SMNVEV (reference sequence). V gave up 5 bases and J gave up 1 base, with 15 bases separating them. The CDR3 loop is CASSLNPWGSYNEQFF. The CDR3 DNA is TGTGCCAGCAGTCTGAATCCCTGGGGGTCCTACAATGAGCAGTTCTTC.

This clonotype was counted a few times. V and J are TRBV24-1 and TRBJ2-1, with 8 positions matching TRBD2. CDR1 is KGHDR and CDR2 is SFDVKD in the germline V gene. V was clipped by 3 bases and J by 4 bases; unmatched bases: 10. The CDR3 has 17 amino acids. The CDR3: CATSDPSGGPTYNEQFF. CDR3 nucleotides: TGTGCCACCAGTGATCCCTCGGGAGGGCCAACTTACAATGAGCAGTTCTTC.

This clonotype was picked up many times. The rearrangement links TRBV12-3 or TRBV12-4 to TRBJ1-2; 7 bases agree with TRBD1. With V trimmed by 5 bases and J by 6 bases, 6 bases remained unmatched. CDR3 length: 13 residues. CDR3 residues: CASSRQGGNGYTF. CDR3 DNA sequence: TGTGCCAGCAGTCGACAGGGCGGAAATGGCTACACCTTC.

This clonotype was observed at least ten times. This rearrangement joins TRBV4-3 to TRBJ2-5; weak D call: TRBD1 (6 bases). CDR1 is LGHNA, CDR2 YSLEER, per germline. Trimming removed 0 bases from V and 3 bases from J, with 14 bases in between. The CDR3 totals 16 residues. Written as DNA, the CDR3 is TGCGCCAGCAGCCAAGAGAGCGGACAGTCAAAAGAGACCCAGTACTTC. This translates into CASSQESGQSKETQYF.

The table lists this clonotype with many counts. The gene calls are TRBV28 and TRBJ2-1, with 7 bases aligning to TRBD1. The CDR3 is 12 amino acids. The junction had 3 bases not matched to a gene; V was cut back by 8 bases and J by 5 bases. Germline loops: CDR1 MDHEN, CDR2 SYDVKM. The CDR3 region is CASDRDDNEQFF. CDR3 DNA sequence: TGTGCCAGCGACAGGGATGACAATGAGCAGTTCTTC.

V gene TRBV20-1 combines with J gene TRBJ2-7; D unresolved. CDR1 is DFQATT, CDR2 SNEGSKA, per germline (reference sequence). There are 10 residues in the CDR3. Trimming removed 5 bases at V and 7 bases at J, with 9 bases between. The CDR3 nucleotides read TGCAGTGCTGGGTCTAGGGAGCAGTACTTC. Translated, it gives CSAGSREQYF.

The sample holds many counts of this clonotype. Here the CDR3 reads CASSYWGLAGVVSYNEQFF. CDR3 sequence (DNA): TGTGCCAGCAGTTACTGGGGACTAGCGGGAGTGGTATCCTACAATGAGCAGTTCTTC. This chain connects TRBV6-2 or TRBV6-3 to TRBJ2-1, with 14 bases fitting TRBD2. This CDR3 has 19 residues. With 1 base clipped from V and 1 base from J, the junction kept 6 bases outside the gene matches. CDR1 and CDR2 (germline): MNHEY, SVGEGT.

The chain employs TRBV7-2 and TRBJ2-2; 11 nucleotides match TRBD2. Unmatched junction bases numbered 20, after V lost 7 bases and J lost 7 bases. Looked up from germline, CDR1 is SGHTA and CDR2 is FQGNSA. The CDR3 totals 19 residues. The CDR3 DNA reads TGTGCCAGCAAGCAGGGGGGTTTAGCGGGAGGGCCTCATGTCGGGGAGCTGTTTTTT. Its protein product is CASKQGGLAGGPHVGELFF.

This clonotype was seen at least ten times. V is TRBV12-3 or TRBV12-4 and J is TRBJ2-7; D is tentatively TRBD1 or TRBD2 (5 bases each). This CDR3 region has 14 residues. Trimming took 6 bases from V and 0 from J, leaving 12 bases between them. CDR3 nucleotide sequence: TGTGCCAGCAGGAGGGGCAGGGACTCCTACGAGCAGTACTTC. Protein sequence: CASRRGRDSYEQYF.

This clonotype was picked up many times. V gene TRBV5-5 combines with J gene TRBJ2-1; D is unresolved. Germline lookup yields CDR1 SGHKS and CDR2 YYEKEE (reference sequence). The CDR3 runs to 17 residues. V was shortened by 4 bases and J by 0 bases, with 17 bases between the two germline ends. The CDR3 loop is CASSPNSLTSSYNEQFF. CDR3 DNA: TGTGCCAGCAGCCCTAACTCTCTAACGAGCTCCTACAATGAGCAGTTCTTC.

The sample holds many counts of this clonotype. The chain is built from TRBV24-1 and TRBJ1-1, with unresolved D. CDR1 KGHDR and CDR2 SFDVKD come from the germline V gene. The CDR3 covers 12 residues. V was pared by 1 base and J by 9 bases, with 8 bases between. The CDR3 nucleotides read TGTGCCACCAGTGATTTCAACGGGAAAGCTTTCTTT. It is translated as CATSDFNGKAFF.

This clonotype has at least ten counts. The chain is built from TRBV20-1 and TRBJ2-1, with 12 bases that match TRBD2. The germline gives CDR1 DFQATT, CDR2 SNEGSKA (reference sequence). The CDR3 extends over 13 amino acids. Germline trimming cut 7 bases from V and 9 bases from J; bases unmatched to any gene: 7. CDR3 residues: CSGNPSGRVEQFF. CDR3 DNA: TGCAGTGGAAATCCTAGCGGGAGGGTTGAGCAGTTCTTC.

This clonotype was found many times. The genes are TRBV15 and TRBJ2-1; 7 nucleotides agree with TRBD1. Per the germline V gene, CDR1 is LNHNV and CDR2 is YYDKDF (reference sequence). The J segment lost 8 bases and the V segment lost 0 bases, leaving 10 bases of the junction unmatched. CDR3 length: 16 amino acids. CDR3 region: CATSREEGAIWDEQFF. CDR3 DNA sequence: TGTGCCACCAGCAGAGAAGAGGGGGCGATTTGGGATGAGCAGTTCTTC.

This chain uses TRBV5-4 with TRBJ2-2; D perhaps matches TRBD2 (5 bases). The germline CDR1 and CDR2 sequences are SGHNT and YYREEE (reference sequence). The germline V and J ends were trimmed by 3 bases and 1 base, with 10 bases remaining between them. There are 15 residues in the CDR3. CDR3 DNA sequence: TGTGCCAGCAGCTCGGTAGCGATGAACACCGGGGAGCTGTTTTTT. Protein product: CASSSVAMNTGELFF. The variable domain in full, completed from reference TRBV5-4 and TRBJ2-2, reads ETGVTQSPTHLIKTRGQQVTLRCSSQSGHNTVSWYQQALGQGPQFIFQYYREEENGRGNFPPRFSGLQFPNYSSELNVNALELDDSALYLCASSSVAMNTGELFFGEGSRLTVL.

This chain connects TRBV5-6 to TRBJ1-1; no clear D. The V end lost 3 bases, the J end lost 0 bases, and 9 bases lay between the germline ends. CDR1 is SGHDT and CDR2 is YYEEEE in the germline V gene. The CDR3 consists of 14 residues. The CDR3 sequence: CASSSQFMNTEAFF. The CDR3 nucleotides are TGTGCCAGCAGCTCACAGTTTATGAACACTGAAGCTTTCTTT. Together with reference TRBV5-6 and TRBJ1-1, the CDR3 gives the full variable domain: DAGVTQSPTHLIKTRGQQVTLRCSPKSGHDTVSWYQQALGQGPQFIFQYYEEEERQRGNFPDRFSGHQFPNYSSELNVNALLLGDSALYLCASSSQFMNTEAFFGQGTRLTVV.

This clonotype was seen at least ten times. This sequence joins TRBV20-1 and TRBJ2-3; tentative D call: TRBD2 (5 bases). The length of the CDR3 is 11 residues. Germline CDR1 and CDR2: DFQATT and SNEGSKA (reference sequence). Written as DNA, the CDR3 is TGCAGCGAGACGAGGGCAGATACGCAGTATTTT. Protein: CSETRADTQYF.

The chain combines TRBV28 with TRBJ2-1; D remains unclear. The CDR3 is made up of 13 amino acids. From germline, CDR1 is MDHEN and CDR2 SYDVKM. V lost 3 bases, J lost 7 bases, and 10 bases lay in between. CDR3 residues: CASSFSRGNEQFF. CDR3 nucleotide sequence: TGTGCCAGCAGTTTTTCTCGAGGAAATGAGCAGTTCTTC. Filled out from reference TRBV28 and TRBJ2-1, the complete variable domain reads DVKVTQSSRYLVKRTGEKVFLECVQDMDHENMFWYRQDPGLGLRLIYFSYDVKMKEKGDIPEGYSVSREKKERFSLILESASTNQTSMYLCASSFSRGNEQFFGPGTRLTVL.

The genes are TRBV20-1 and TRBJ2-2; a weak D match, TRBD2 (6 bases). Per germline, CDR1 DFQATT and CDR2 SNEGSKA (reference sequence). This CDR3 has 14 residues. Deletions cut 5 bases from V and 6 bases from J, with 16 bases between. The CDR3 loop is CSARLDGLAGELFF. The CDR3 nucleotides are TGCAGTGCTCGACTAGACGGGCTAGCCGGGGAGCTGTTTTTT.

This clonotype appeared many times. The chain combines TRBV4-2 with TRBJ1-1; D unclear. Looked up from germline, CDR1 is LGHNA and CDR2 is YNFKEQ. The CDR3 totals 11 residues. Trimming took off 5 bases at V and 3 bases at J, with 4 bases between the two ends. This CDR3 reads CASSIDTEAFF. The CDR3 nucleotides are TGTGCCAGCAGCATTGACACTGAAGCTTTCTTT.

This clonotype was counted many times. J is TRBJ2-3 and V is TRBV7-9; unclear D gene. Germline values: CDR1 SEHNR, CDR2 FQNEAQ (reference sequence). V lost 7 bases and J lost 4, with 12 bases in between. The CDR3 spans 13 residues. CDR3 loop: CASTNPGADTQYF. The CDR3, as DNA: TGTGCCAGCACCAATCCTGGCGCAGATACGCAGTATTTT. Filled out from reference TRBV7-9 and TRBJ2-3, the complete variable domain reads DTGVSQNPRHKITKRGQNVTFRCDPISEHNRLYWYRQTLGQGPEFLTYFQNEAQLEKSRLLSDRFSAERPKGSFSTLEIQRTEQGDSAMYLCASTNPGADTQYFGPGTRLTVL.

As for this clonotype: This may stem from a read error, because a much larger clone lies one nucleotide away. The J gene is TRBJ2-2, the V gene TRBV6-1; 9 nucleotides agree with TRBD1. The trim removed 10 bases at V and 6 bases at J, leaving 9 bases unmatched. Germline V lookup: CDR1 MNHNS, CDR2 SASEGT. The CDR3 is 14 residues long. The DNA for the CDR3 is TGTGCCACTACGGATACAGGGGGCTCCGGGGAGCTGTTTTTT. Translated, it gives CATTDTGGSGELFF.

This clonotype came up many times. The chain joins TRBV2 to TRBJ2-7; 9 bases are a match to TRBD2. The ends lost 5 bases at V and 5 bases at J; junction bases unmatched: 10. CDR3 length: 15 amino acids. Germline V gives CDR1 SNHLY, CDR2 FYNNEI. CDR3 coding DNA: TGTGCCAGCAGTCCTGTAGCGGGAGCCCGCCACGAGCAGTACTTC. It specifies CASSPVAGARHEQYF. Full variable domain (rest looked up from reference TRBV2 and TRBJ2-7): EPEVTQTPSHQVTQMGQEVILRCVPISNHLYFYWYRQILGQKVEFLVSFYNNEISEKSEIFDDQFSVERPDGSNFTLKIRSTKLEDSAMYFCASSPVAGARHEQYFGPGTRLTVT.